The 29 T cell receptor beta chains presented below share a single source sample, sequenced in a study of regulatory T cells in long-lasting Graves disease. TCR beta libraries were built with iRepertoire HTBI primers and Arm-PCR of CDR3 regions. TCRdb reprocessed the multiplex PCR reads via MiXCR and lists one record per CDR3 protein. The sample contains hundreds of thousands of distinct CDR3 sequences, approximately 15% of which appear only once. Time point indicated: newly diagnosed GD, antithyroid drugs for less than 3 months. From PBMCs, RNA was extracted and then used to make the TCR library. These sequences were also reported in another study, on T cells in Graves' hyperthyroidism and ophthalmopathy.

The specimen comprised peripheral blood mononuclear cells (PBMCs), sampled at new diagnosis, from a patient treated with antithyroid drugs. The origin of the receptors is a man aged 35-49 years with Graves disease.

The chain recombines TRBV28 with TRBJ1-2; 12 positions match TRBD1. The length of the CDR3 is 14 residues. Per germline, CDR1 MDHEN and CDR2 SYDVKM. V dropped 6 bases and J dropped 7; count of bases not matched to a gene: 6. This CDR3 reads CASSTGTGGRGYTF. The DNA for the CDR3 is TGTGCCAGCAGCACCGGGACAGGGGGCCGTGGCTACACCTTC.

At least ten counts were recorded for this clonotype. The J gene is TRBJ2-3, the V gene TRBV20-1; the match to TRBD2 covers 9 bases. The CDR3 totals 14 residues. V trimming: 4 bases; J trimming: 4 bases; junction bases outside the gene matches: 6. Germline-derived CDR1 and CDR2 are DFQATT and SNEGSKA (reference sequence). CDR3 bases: TGCAGTGCTAATGATCAGCGGGGGGCAGATACGCAGTATTTT. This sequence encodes CSANDQRGADTQYF.

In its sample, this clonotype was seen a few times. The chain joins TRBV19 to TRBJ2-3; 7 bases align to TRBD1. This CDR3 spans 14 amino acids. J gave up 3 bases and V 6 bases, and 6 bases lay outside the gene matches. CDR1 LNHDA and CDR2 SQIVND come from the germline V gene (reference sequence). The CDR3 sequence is CASSGQGETDTQYF. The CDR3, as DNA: TGTGCCAGTAGCGGTCAGGGGGAAACAGATACGCAGTATTTT.

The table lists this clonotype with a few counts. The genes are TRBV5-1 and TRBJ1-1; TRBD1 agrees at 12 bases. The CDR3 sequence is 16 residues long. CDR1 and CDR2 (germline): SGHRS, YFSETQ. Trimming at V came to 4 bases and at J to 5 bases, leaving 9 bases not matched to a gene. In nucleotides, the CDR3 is TGCGCCAGCAGCCCGACGGGACAGGGGGCGATTACTGAAGCTTTCTTT. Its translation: CASSPTGQGAITEAFF.

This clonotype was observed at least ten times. The CDR3 DNA reads as TGTGCCAGCAGGGGCCGGGACGTAGCCTACGAGCAGTACTTC. This codes for CASRGRDVAYEQYF. The genes are TRBV2 and TRBJ2-7, with D perhaps TRBD1 or TRBD2 (5 bases each). This CDR3 is 14 amino acids long. Germline assignment: CDR1 SNHLY and CDR2 FYNNEI. Trimming pared 6 bases from V and 2 bases from J, leaving 14 bases between.

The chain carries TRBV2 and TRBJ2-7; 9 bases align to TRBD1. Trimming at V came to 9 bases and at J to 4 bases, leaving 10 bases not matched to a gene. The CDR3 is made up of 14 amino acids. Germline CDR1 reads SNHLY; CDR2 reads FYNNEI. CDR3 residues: CASQRGTGPYEQYF. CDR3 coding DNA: TGTGCCAGTCAAAGGGGGACAGGGCCATACGAGCAGTACTTC.

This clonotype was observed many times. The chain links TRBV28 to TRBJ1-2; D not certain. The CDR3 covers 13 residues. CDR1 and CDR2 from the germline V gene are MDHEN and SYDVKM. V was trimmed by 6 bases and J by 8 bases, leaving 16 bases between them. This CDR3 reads CASSPDVRRGYTF. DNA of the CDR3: TGTGCCAGCAGCCCGGACGTACGTCGGGGCTACACCTTC.

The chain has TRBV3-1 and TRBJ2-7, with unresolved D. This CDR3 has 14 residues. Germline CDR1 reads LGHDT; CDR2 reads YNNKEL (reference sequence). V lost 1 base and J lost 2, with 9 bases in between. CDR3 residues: CASSQVPTAYEQYF. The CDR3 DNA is TGTGCCAGCAGCCAAGTTCCTACGGCCTACGAGCAGTACTTC.

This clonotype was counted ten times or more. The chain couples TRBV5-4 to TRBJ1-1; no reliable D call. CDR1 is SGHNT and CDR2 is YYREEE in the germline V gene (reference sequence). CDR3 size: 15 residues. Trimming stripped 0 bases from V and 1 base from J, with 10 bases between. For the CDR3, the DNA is TGTGCCAGCAGCTTGGTGCACAGCCGGAACACTGAAGCTTTCTTT. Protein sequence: CASSLVHSRNTEAFF.

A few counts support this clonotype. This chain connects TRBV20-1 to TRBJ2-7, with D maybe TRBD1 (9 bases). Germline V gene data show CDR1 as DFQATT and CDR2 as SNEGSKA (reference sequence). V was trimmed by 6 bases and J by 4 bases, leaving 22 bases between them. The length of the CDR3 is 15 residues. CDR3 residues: CSARGGTGFLYEQYF. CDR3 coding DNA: TGCAGTGCCCGGGGGGGGACAGGGTTCCTTTACGAGCAGTACTTC.

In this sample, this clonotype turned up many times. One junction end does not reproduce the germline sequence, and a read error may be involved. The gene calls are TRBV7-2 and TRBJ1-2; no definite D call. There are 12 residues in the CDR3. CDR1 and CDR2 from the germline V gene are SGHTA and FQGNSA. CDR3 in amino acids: CASSFSDYGCTF. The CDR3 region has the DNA TGTGCCAGCAGCTTTTCGGACTATGGCTGCACCTTC.

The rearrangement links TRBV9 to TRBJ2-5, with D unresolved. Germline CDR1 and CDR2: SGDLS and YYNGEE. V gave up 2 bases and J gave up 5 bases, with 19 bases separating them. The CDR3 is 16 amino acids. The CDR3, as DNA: TGTGCCAGCAGCGTGGCTCCCTTGGCAGGTGAGGAGACCCAGTACTTC. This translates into CASSVAPLAGEETQYF.

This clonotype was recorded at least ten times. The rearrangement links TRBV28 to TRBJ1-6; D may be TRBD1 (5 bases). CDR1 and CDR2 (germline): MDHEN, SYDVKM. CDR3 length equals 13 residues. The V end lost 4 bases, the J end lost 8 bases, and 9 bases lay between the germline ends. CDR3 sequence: CASSSGSDSPLHF. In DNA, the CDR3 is TGTGCCAGCAGTTCAGGGTCGGATTCACCCCTCCACTTT.

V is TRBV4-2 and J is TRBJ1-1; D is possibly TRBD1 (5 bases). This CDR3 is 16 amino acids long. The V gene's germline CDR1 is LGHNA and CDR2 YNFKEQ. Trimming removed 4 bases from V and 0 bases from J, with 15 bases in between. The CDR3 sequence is CASSREKTAMNTEAFF. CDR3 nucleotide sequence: TGTGCCAGCAGCCGTGAGAAGACAGCAATGAACACTGAAGCTTTCTTT.

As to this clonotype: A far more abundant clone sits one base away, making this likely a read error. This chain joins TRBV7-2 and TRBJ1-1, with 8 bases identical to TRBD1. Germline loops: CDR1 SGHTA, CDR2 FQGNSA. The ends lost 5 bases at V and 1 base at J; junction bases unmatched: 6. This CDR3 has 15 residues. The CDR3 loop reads CASSPGQGENTEAFF. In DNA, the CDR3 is TGTGCCAGCAGCCCAGGACAGGGAGAGAACACTGAAGCTTTCTTT.

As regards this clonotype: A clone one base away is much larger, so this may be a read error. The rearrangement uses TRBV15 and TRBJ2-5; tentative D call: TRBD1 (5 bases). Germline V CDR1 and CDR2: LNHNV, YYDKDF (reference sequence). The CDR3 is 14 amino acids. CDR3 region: CATSSLGQGKTQCF. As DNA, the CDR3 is TGTGCCACCAGCAGCTTGGGGCAAGGAAAGACCCAGTGCTTC.

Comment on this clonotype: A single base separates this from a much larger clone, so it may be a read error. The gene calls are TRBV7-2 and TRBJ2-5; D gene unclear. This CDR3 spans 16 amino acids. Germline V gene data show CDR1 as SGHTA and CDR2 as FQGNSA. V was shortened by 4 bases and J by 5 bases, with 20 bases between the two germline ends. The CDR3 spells CASSSNPANTEETQYF. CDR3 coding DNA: TGTGCCAGCAGCTCGAACCCGGCTAACACAGAGGAGACCCAGTACTTC.

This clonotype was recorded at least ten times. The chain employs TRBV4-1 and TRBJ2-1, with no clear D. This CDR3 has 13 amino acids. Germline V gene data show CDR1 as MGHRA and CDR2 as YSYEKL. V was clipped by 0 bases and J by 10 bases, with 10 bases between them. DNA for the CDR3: TGCGCCAGCAGCCAAGATCCTCAGCAAGAGCAGTTCTTC. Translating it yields CASSQDPQQEQFF.

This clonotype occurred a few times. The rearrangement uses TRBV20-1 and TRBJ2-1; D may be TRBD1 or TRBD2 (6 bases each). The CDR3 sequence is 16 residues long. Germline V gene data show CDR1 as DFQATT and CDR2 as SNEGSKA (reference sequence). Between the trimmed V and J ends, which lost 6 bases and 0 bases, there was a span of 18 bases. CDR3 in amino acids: CSAPMGAGSSYNEQFF. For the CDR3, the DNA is TGCAGTGCCCCAATGGGGGCGGGGAGCTCCTACAATGAGCAGTTCTTC.

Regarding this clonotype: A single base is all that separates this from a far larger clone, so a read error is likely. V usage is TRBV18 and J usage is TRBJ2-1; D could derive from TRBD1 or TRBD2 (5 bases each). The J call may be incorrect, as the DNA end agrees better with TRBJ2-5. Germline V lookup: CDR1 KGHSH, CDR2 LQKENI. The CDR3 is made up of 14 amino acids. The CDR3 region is CASSPSGREETQYF. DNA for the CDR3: TGTGCCAGCTCACCATCAGGGCGGGAAGAGACCCAGTACTTC.

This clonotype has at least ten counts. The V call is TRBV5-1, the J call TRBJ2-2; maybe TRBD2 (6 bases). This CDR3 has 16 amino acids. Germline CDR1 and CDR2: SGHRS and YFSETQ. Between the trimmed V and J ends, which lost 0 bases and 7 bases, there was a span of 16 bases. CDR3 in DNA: TGCGCCAGCAGCTTGGTTCGAGGCGGGGACGGCGGGGAGCTGTTTTTT. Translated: CASSLVRGGDGGELFF.

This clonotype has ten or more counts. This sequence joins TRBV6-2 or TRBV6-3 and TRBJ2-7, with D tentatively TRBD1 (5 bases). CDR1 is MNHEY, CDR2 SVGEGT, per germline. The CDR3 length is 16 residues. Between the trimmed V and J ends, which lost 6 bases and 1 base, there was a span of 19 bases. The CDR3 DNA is TGTGCCAGCAGAAAAGGACAAGGTAGAATTTCCTACGAGCAGTACTTC. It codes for CASRKGQGRISYEQYF.

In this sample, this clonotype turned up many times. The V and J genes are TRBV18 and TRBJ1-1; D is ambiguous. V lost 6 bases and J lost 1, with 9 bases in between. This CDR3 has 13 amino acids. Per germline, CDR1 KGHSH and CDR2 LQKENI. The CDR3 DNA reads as TGTGCCAGCTCCCCGACACAGAACACTGAAGCTTTCTTT. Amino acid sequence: CASSPTQNTEAFF.

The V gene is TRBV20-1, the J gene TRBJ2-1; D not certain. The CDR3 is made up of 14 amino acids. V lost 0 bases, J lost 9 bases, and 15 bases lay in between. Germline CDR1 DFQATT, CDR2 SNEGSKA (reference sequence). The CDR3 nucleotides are TGCAGTGCTAGAGACAGCCGTACCTTTTTTGAGCAGTTCTTC. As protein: CSARDSRTFFEQFF.

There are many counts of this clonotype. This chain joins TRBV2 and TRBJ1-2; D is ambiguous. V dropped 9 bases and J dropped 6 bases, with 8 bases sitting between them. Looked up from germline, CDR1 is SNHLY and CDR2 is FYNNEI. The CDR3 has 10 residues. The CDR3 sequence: CARRENGYTF. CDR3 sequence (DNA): TGTGCCAGAAGAGAAAATGGCTACACCTTC. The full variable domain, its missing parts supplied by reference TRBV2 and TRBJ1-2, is EPEVTQTPSHQVTQMGQEVILRCVPISNHLYFYWYRQILGQKVEFLVSFYNNEISEKSEIFDDQFSVERPDGSNFTLKIRSTKLEDSAMYFCARRENGYTFGSGTRLTVV.

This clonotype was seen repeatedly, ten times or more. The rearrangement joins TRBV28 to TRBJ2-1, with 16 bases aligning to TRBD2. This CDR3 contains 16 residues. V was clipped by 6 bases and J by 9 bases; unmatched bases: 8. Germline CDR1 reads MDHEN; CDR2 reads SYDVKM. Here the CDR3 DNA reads TGTGCCAGCAGCCCCGGGACTAGCGGGGGGGCCCGTGAGCAGTTCTTC. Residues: CASSPGTSGGAREQFF.

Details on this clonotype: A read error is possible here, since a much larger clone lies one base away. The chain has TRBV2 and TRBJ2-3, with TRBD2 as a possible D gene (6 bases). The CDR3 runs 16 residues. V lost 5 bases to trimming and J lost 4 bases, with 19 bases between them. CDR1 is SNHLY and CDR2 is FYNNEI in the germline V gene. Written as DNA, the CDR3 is TGTGCCAGCAGTTACTCGCAGGATAGCGGCCCAGATACGCAGTATTTT. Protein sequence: CASSYSQDSGPDTQYF.

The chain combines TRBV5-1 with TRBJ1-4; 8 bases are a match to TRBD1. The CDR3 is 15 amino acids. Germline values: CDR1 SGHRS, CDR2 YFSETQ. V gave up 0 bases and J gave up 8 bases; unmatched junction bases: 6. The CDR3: CASSLAGTGSEKLFF. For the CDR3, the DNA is TGCGCCAGCAGCTTGGCCGGGACAGGCAGCGAAAAACTGTTTTTT.

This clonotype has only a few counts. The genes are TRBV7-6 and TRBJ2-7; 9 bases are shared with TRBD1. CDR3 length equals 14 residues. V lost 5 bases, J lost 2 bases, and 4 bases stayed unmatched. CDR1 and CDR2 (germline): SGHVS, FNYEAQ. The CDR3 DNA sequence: TGTGCCAGCAGCCCTCGGGACAGGGCCTACGAGCAGTACTTC. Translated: CASSPRDRAYEQYF.